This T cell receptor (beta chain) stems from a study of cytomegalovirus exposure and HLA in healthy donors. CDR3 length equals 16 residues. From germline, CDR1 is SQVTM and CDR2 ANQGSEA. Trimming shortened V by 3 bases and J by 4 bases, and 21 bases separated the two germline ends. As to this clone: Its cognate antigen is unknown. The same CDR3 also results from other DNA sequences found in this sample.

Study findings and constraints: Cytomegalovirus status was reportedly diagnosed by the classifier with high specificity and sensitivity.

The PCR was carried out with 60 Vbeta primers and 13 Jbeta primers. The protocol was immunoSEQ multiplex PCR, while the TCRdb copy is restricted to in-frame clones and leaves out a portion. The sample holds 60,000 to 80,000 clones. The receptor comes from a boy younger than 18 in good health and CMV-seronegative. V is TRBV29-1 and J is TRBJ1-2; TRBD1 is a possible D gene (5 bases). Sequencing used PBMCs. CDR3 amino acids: CSVEGREGSMSYGYTF. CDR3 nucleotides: TGCAGCGTTGAGGGCAGGGAGGGAAGTATGAGCTATGGCTACACCTTC.